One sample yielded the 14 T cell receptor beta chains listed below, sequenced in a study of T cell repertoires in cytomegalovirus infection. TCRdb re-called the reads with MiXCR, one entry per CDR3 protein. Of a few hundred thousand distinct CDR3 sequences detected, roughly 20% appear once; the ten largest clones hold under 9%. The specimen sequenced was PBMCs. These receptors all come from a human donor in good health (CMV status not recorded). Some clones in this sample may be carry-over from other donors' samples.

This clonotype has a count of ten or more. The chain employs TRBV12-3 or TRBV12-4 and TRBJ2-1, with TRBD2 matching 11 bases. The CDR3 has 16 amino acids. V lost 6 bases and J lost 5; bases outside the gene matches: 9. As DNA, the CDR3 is TGTGCCAGCAGCCCAGGGGGACTAGCGGCTCACAATGAGCAGTTCTTC. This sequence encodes CASSPGGLAAHNEQFF.

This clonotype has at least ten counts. CDR3: CASSVSYGYTF. CDR3 nucleotides: TGTGCCAGTAGTGTATCTTATGGCTACACCTTC. The rearrangement links TRBV19 to TRBJ1-2; D gene ambiguous. The germline V gene has CDR1 LNHDA and CDR2 SQIVND (reference sequence). This CDR3 has 11 residues. V was shortened by 5 bases and J by 5 bases, with 6 bases between the two germline ends.

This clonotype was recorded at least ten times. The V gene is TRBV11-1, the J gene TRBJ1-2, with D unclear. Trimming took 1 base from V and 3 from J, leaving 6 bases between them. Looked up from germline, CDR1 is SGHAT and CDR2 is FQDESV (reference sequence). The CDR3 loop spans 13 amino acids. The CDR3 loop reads CASSLDTYYGYTF. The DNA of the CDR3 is TGTGCCAGCAGCTTAGACACCTACTATGGCTACACCTTC. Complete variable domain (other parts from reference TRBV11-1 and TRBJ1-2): EAEVAQSPRYKITEKSQAVAFWCDPISGHATLYWYRQILGQGPELLVQFQDESVVDDSQLPKDRFSAERLKGVDSTLKIQPAELGDSAMYLCASSLDTYYGYTFGSGTRLTVV.

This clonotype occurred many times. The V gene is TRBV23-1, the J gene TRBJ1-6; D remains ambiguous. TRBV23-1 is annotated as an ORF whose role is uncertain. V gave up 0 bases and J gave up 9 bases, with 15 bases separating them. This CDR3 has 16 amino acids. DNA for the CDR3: TGCGCCAGCAGTCAATCGATATGCGAGAGGAGTTCACCCCTCCACTTT. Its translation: CASSQSICERSSPLHF.

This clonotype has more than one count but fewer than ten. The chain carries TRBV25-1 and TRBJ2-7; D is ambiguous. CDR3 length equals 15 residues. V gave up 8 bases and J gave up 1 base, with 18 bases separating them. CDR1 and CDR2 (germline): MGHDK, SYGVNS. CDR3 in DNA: TGTGCCAGCTCGCCTACCTCGTCCTCGTCCTACGAGCAGTACTTC. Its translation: CASSPTSSSSYEQYF.

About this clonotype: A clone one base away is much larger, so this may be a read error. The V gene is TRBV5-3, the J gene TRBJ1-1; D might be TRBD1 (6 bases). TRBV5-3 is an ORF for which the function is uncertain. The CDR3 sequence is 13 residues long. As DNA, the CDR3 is TGTGCCAGCAAAGGGGGGGTAAGCACTGAAGCTTTGTTT. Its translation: CASKGGVSTEALF.

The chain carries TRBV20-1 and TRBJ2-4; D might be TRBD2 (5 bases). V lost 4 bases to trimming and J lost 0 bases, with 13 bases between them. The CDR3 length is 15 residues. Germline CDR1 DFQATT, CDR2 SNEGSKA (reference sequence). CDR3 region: CSAKGWTLAKNIQYF. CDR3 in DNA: TGCAGTGCTAAGGGATGGACTCTAGCCAAAAACATTCAGTACTTC.

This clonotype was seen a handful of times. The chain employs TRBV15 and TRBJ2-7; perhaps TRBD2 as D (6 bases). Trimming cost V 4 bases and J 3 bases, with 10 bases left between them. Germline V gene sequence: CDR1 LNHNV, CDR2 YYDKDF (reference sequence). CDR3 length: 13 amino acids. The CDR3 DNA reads TGTGCCACCAGCATTAGCGGATTCTACGAGCAGTACTTC. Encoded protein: CATSISGFYEQYF. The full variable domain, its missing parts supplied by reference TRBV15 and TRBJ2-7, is DAMVIQNPRYQVTQFGKPVTLSCSQTLNHNVMYWYQQKSSQAPKLLFHYYDKDFNNEADTPDNFQSRRPNTSFCFLDIRSPGLGDTAMYLCATSISGFYEQYFGPGTRLTVT.

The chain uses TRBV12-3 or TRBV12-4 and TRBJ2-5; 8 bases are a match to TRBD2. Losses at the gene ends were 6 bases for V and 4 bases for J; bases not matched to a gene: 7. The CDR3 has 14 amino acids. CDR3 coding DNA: TGTGCCAGCAGCCTCTCCGGGGGGGCAGAGACCCAGTACTTC. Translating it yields CASSLSGGAETQYF.

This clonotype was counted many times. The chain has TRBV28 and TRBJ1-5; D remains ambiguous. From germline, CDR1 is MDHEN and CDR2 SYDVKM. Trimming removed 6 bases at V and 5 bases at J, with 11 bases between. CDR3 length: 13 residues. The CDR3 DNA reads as TGTGCCAGCAGCTCAGACTTTCATCAGCCCCAGCATTTT. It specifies CASSSDFHQPQHF. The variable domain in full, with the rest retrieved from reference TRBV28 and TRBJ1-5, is DVKVTQSSRYLVKRTGEKVFLECVQDMDHENMFWYRQDPGLGLRLIYFSYDVKMKEKGDIPEGYSVSREKKERFSLILESASTNQTSMYLCASSSDFHQPQHFGDGTRLSIL.

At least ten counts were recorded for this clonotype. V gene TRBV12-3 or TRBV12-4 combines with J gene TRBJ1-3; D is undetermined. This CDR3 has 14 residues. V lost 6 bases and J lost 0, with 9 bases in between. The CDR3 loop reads CASSPISSGNTIYF. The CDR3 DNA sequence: TGTGCCAGCAGCCCAATATCCTCTGGAAACACCATATATTTT.

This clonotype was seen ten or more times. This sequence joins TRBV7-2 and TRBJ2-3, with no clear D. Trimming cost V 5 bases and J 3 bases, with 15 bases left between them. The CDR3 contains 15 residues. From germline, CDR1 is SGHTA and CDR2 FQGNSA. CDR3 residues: CASSPPLGITDTQYF. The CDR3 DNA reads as TGTGCCAGCAGCCCACCCCTAGGGATAACAGATACGCAGTATTTT.

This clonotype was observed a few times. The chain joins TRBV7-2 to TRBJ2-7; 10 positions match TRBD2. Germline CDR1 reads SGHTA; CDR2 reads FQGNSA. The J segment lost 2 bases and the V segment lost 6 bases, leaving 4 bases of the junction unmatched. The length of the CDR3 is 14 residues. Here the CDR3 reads CASSRLAGPYEQYF. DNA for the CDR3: TGTGCCAGCAGTAGACTAGCGGGTCCCTACGAGCAGTACTTC.

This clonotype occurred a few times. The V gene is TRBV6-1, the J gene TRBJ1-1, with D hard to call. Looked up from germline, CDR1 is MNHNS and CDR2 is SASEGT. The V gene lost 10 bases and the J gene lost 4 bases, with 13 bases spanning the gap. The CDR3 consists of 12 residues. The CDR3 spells CATLGSTTEAFF. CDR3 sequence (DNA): TGTGCCACCCTGGGATCGACCACTGAAGCTTTCTTT.